This TCR beta chain was found in a study of blood T cell repertoires in COVID-19. This CDR3 spans 15 amino acids. V trimming: 7 bases; J trimming: 7 bases; junction bases outside the gene matches: 17. The germline CDR1 and CDR2 sequences are GTSNPN and SVGIG (reference sequence). The protocol was immunoSEQ multiplex PCR, while the TCRdb copy is restricted to in-frame clones and leaves out a portion. The sample holds 250,000 to 350,000 clones; about 88% are singletons and the top ten take 2% to 2.5%. Categorization into cohorts depended on clinical history that participants reported. This TCR was recovered from a woman between 55 and 75 years old in a cohort exposed to, infected with or recovered from COVID-19 (not recorded which). The chain combines TRBV30 with TRBJ2-7; 9 positions agree with TRBD1. Material for sequencing was PBMCs or T cells enriched from blood (not recorded which). As DNA, the CDR3 is TGTGCCTTTCGACCGGACAGGGGCCTCGCGGGGGAGCAGTACTTC. Its protein product is CAFRPDRGLAGEQYF.